The clone carrying this TCR beta chain came up once. This CDR3 has 15 residues. The V gene's germline CDR1 is SGHAT and CDR2 FQNNGV. J gave up 8 bases and V 1 base, and 2 bases lay outside the gene matches. Produced via immunoSEQ multiplex PCR; TCRdb's table is partial and in-frame only. The table records fewer than 60,000 clones, under 95% of them present only once. This sample stems from a study of blood T cell repertoires in COVID-19. The overall study: From T cells, B-cell-depleted T cells, or PBMCs came the material, which was cDNA or gDNA.

The sequenced material came from peripheral blood. The clonotype was recovered from a human donor in a cohort sampled during active COVID-19. The V and J genes are TRBV11-2 and TRBJ2-1; 13 nucleotides line up with TRBD2. CDR3 sequence (DNA): TGTGCCAGCAGCTTAGGACTAGCGGGAGGCTATGAGCAGTTCTTC. Its translation: CASSLGLAGGYEQFF. Looking up the rest from reference TRBV11-2 and TRBJ2-1 gives the full variable domain: EAGVAQSPRYKIIEKRQSVAFWCNPISGHATLYWYQQILGQGPKLLIQFQNNGVVDDSQLPKDRFSAERLKGVDSTLKIQPAKLEDSAVYLCASSLGLAGGYEQFFGPGTRLTVL.